This TCR beta chain was observed in a study of glioma-infiltrating T cells. Study observations and caveats: Tissue and blood shared very few CDR3 sequences. Gliomas, especially low-grade, showed above-expected tissue-blood divergence; non-neoplastic patients showed below.

The CDR3 consists of 17 residues. V gave up 1 base and J gave up 4 bases; unmatched junction bases: 14. Germline values: CDR1 DFQATT, CDR2 SNEGSKA (reference sequence). The iRepertoire nested amplicon-rescue multiplex PCR amplified TCR alpha and beta CDR3s from RNA. Input was about 95-400 ng of tissue mRNA or PBMC total RNA. MiXCR, applied by TCRdb to the multiplex PCR reads, yields one record per CDR3 protein. The sample lists around 190,000 distinct CDR3 sequences; around 42% were seen once. Note on this clonotype: Its antigen is not identified. This sequence may be a read error, since a much larger clone differs from it by one base.

The specimen was glioma tissue, nonneoplastic brain tissue, or PBMCs (not recorded which). V usage is TRBV20-1 and J usage is TRBJ2-3; 7 nucleotides line up with TRBD2. This TCR was recovered from a human donor with low-grade glioma or glioblastoma, undergoing nonglioma brain surgery, or in good health (not recorded which). In DNA form, the CDR3 reads TGCAGTGCTAGAGGTCTCTTTGGAGCGGGATCCCCAGATACGCAGTATTTT. Protein sequence: CSARGLFGAGSPDTQYF.